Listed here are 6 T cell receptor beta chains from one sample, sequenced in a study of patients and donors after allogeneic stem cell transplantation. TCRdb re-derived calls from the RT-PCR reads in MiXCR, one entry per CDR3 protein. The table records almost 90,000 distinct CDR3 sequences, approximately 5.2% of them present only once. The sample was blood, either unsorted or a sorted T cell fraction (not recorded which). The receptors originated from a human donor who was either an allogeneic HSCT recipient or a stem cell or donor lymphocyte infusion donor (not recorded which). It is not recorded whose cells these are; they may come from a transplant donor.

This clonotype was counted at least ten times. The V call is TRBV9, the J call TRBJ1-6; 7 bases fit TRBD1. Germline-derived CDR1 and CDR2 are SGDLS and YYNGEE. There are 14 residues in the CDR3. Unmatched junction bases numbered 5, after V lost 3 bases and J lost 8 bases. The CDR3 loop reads CASSANRGDSPLHF. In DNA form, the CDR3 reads TGTGCCAGCAGCGCGAACAGGGGAGATTCACCCCTCCACTTT. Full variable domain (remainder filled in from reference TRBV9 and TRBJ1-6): DSGVTQTPKHLITATGQRVTLRCSPRSGDLSVYWYQQSLDQGLQFLIQYYNGEERAKGNILERFSAQQFPDLHSELNLSSLELGDSALYFCASSANRGDSPLHFGNGTRLTVT.

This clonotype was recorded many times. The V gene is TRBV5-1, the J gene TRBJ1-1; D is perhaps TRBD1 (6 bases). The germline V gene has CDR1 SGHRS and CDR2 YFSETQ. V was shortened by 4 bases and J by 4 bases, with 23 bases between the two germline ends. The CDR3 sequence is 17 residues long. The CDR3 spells CASSPLEGGVRSTEAFF. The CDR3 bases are TGCGCCAGCAGCCCTTTGGAGGGGGGGGTAAGATCCACTGAAGCTTTCTTT.

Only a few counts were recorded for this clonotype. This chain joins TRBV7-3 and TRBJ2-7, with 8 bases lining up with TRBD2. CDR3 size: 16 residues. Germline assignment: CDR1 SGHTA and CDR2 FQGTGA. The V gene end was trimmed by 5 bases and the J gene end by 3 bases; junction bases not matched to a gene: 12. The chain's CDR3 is CASSPSGGLAGYEQYF. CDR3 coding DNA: TGTGCCAGCAGCCCTTCCGGTGGCCTAGCGGGCTACGAGCAGTACTTC.

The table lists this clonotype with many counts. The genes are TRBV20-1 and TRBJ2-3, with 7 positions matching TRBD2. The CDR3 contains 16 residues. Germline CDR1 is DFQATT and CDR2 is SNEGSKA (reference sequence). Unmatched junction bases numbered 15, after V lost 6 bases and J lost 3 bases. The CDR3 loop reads CSAPSWALAYTDTQYF. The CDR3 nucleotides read TGCAGTGCCCCTTCGTGGGCACTAGCGTATACAGATACGCAGTATTTT.

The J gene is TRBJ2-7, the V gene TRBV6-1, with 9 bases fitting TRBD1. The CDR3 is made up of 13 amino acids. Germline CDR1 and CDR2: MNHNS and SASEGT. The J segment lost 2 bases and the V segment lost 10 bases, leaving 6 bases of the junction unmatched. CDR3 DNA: TGTGCCACACGGGACAGGGTTGCCTACGAGCAGTACTTC. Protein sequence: CATRDRVAYEQYF.

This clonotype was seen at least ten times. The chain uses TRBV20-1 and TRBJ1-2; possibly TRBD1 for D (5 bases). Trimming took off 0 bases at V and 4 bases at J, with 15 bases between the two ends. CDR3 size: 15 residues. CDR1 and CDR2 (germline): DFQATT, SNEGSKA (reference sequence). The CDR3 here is CSARDPIRAGYGYTF. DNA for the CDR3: TGCAGTGCTAGAGATCCCATCAGGGCCGGCTATGGCTACACCTTC.